The 30 T cell receptor beta chains below all came from one sample that was sequenced in a study of shared clonotypes between healthy human individuals. Method: immunoSEQ multiplex PCR; TCRdb's copy keeps in-frame clones and lacks some. The repertoire holds around 2.5 million clones, with 93% as singletons. Sequencing used naive CD4+ T cells from PBMCs. Indicated subset: CD45RA+ positively selected. These receptors were collected from a man younger than 30 in good health. Some clones in this sample may be carry-over from other donors' samples.

The chain couples TRBV7-2 to TRBJ1-5; possibly TRBD1 for D (6 bases). The V gene's germline CDR1 is SGHTA and CDR2 FQGNSA. V was trimmed by 1 base and J by 6 bases, leaving 13 bases between them. The CDR3 is 15 residues long. The CDR3 nucleotides read TGTGCCAGCAGCTTAGTACAGGGCCCAACTCAGCCCCAGCATTTT. This gives the protein CASSLVQGPTQPQHF.

This clone was detected only once. The V gene is TRBV5-6, the J gene TRBJ2-1; no firm D call. The V end lost 0 bases, the J end lost 8 bases, and 12 bases lay between the germline ends. The CDR3 contains 14 residues. Germline assignment: CDR1 SGHDT and CDR2 YYEEEE. The CDR3 reads CASSLVPGTDEQFF. Written as DNA, the CDR3 is TGTGCCAGCAGCTTGGTACCAGGCACTGATGAGCAGTTCTTC.

The chain is built from TRBV6-4 and TRBJ1-1, with D perhaps TRBD1 (5 bases). Trimming left V 2 bases short and J 5 bases short, with 15 bases between. From germline, CDR1 is MRHNA and CDR2 SNTAGT. This CDR3 is 15 amino acids long. CDR3: CASSDGAVGRTEAFF. The CDR3 DNA sequence: TGTGCCAGCAGTGACGGGGCGGTGGGGCGAACTGAAGCTTTCTTT.

V and J are TRBV9 and TRBJ2-5; 7 nucleotides line up with TRBD1. The V gene end was trimmed by 6 bases and the J gene end by 2 bases; junction bases not matched to a gene: 4. The germline V gene has CDR1 SGDLS and CDR2 YYNGEE. The CDR3 is 13 amino acids. The CDR3 is CASTATGQETQYF. DNA of the CDR3: TGTGCCAGCACGGCGACAGGGCAAGAGACCCAGTACTTC.

The chain recombines TRBV28 with TRBJ2-7; weak D call: TRBD2 (6 bases). The CDR3 consists of 16 residues. Trimming took off 6 bases at V and 6 bases at J, with 24 bases between the two ends. CDR1 and CDR2 from the germline V gene are MDHEN and SYDVKM. Written as DNA, the CDR3 is TGTGCCAGCAGGGGGGACGGGACTGGGGCGAAGATCGAGCAGTACTTC. Protein sequence: CASRGDGTGAKIEQYF.

The chain combines TRBV7-3 with TRBJ1-3; 7 positions agree with TRBD1. The CDR3 length is 14 residues. The trim removed 5 bases at V and 4 bases at J, leaving 5 bases unmatched. Germline V gene data show CDR1 as SGHTA and CDR2 as FQGTGA. CDR3 nucleotides: TGTGCCAGCAGCCTGACAGGGATCGGAAACACCATATATTTT. Its protein is CASSLTGIGNTIYF.

This sequence joins TRBV2 and TRBJ1-2; possible D gene TRBD1, 5 bases. Germline V gene sequence: CDR1 SNHLY, CDR2 FYNNEI. Trimming pared 7 bases from V and 0 bases from J, leaving 6 bases between. This CDR3 has 12 residues. The CDR3 loop is CASKGANYGYTF. CDR3 DNA: TGTGCCAGCAAAGGGGCTAACTATGGCTACACCTTC.

This chain links TRBV7-8 with TRBJ1-1, with unresolved D. CDR1 is SGHVS, CDR2 FQNEAQ, per germline. Between the trimmed V and J ends, which lost 1 base and 5 bases, there was a span of 8 bases. The CDR3 has 13 amino acids. CDR3 DNA: TGTGCCAGCAGCTTAGGGGAAGGGACTGAAGCTTTCTTT. The encoded protein is CASSLGEGTEAFF.

This chain links TRBV28 with TRBJ2-3; 9 bases are shared with TRBD1. The V segment lost 6 bases and the J segment 0 bases; nucleotides outside the gene matches: 7. This CDR3 spans 16 amino acids. Germline CDR1 reads MDHEN; CDR2 reads SYDVKM. The CDR3 DNA follows: TGTGCCAGCAGCTCAAACAGGGGGCCAAGCACAGATACGCAGTATTTT. Translated, it gives CASSSNRGPSTDTQYF.

The chain couples TRBV5-1 to TRBJ1-1, with D unclear. The CDR3 length is 13 residues. Germline CDR1 is SGHRS and CDR2 is YFSETQ. V shed 4 bases and J shed 4 bases, with 11 bases lying between them. DNA of the CDR3: TGCGCCAGCAGCCCCCAAATGACCACTGAAGCTTTCTTT. Translating gives CASSPQMTTEAFF.

The chain is built from TRBV20-1 and TRBJ2-7, with D unresolved. Looked up from germline, CDR1 is DFQATT and CDR2 is SNEGSKA (reference sequence). This CDR3 contains 10 residues. V lost 2 bases to trimming and J lost 6 bases, with 5 bases between them. The CDR3 here is CSARLFEQYF. The CDR3 coding sequence is TGCAGTGCTAGACTCTTCGAGCAGTACTTC.

The rearrangement joins TRBV7-3 to TRBJ2-2; the D gene is possibly TRBD1 (5 bases). This CDR3 region has 18 residues. V gave up 3 bases and J gave up 6 bases, with 23 bases separating them. Germline V gene data show CDR1 as SGHTA and CDR2 as FQGTGA. DNA for the CDR3: TGTGCCAGCAGCTTGCAAGTATTAGGGCAGGGAAGGTCCGGGGAGCTGTTTTTT. Protein: CASSLQVLGQGRSGELFF.

The chain employs TRBV19 and TRBJ2-1; 10 nucleotides match TRBD2. The CDR3 has 14 residues. V was clipped by 6 bases and J by 7 bases; unmatched bases: 6. CDR1 LNHDA and CDR2 SQIVND come from the germline V gene (reference sequence). CDR3 sequence (DNA): TGTGCCAGTAGCCCTAGCGGGAGAGGAAATGAGCAGTTCTTC. This encodes CASSPSGRGNEQFF.

This rearrangement joins TRBV7-2 to TRBJ2-7; the match to TRBD2 covers 8 bases. The CDR3 runs 14 residues. Germline V gives CDR1 SGHTA, CDR2 FQGNSA. The junction had 5 bases not matched to a gene; V was cut back by 4 bases and J by 3 bases. The CDR3 is CASSSRREVYEQYF. The CDR3 bases are TGTGCCAGCAGCTCCCGGCGGGAGGTCTACGAGCAGTACTTC.

This clone was seen just once. The chain's CDR3 is CATSRDPSSEQYF. CDR3 DNA: TGTGCCACCAGCAGAGACCCTTCGAGCGAGCAGTACTTC. The genes are TRBV15 and TRBJ2-7; D is uncertain. Germline assignment: CDR1 LNHNV and CDR2 YYDKDF (reference sequence). The CDR3 contains 13 residues. Trimming stripped 0 bases from V and 6 bases from J, with 9 bases between.

The chain couples TRBV7-3 to TRBJ2-3; 13 bases are a match to TRBD2. CDR1 is SGHTA, CDR2 FQGTGA, per germline. V shed 2 bases and J 6 bases; nucleotides not matched to a gene: 5. The CDR3 sequence is 16 residues long. CDR3 in amino acids: CASSLLGLAGSDTQYF. In nucleotides, the CDR3 is TGTGCCAGCAGCTTACTGGGACTAGCGGGATCTGATACGCAGTATTTT.

This chain joins TRBV19 and TRBJ1-4, with 11 bases fitting TRBD1. CDR1 is LNHDA and CDR2 is SQIVND in the germline V gene (reference sequence). The CDR3 length is 17 residues. J gave up 0 bases and V 7 bases, and 7 bases lay outside the gene matches. DNA of the CDR3: TGTGCCAGTAACCCCCGGGACAGGGGGACAACTAATGAAAAACTGTTTTTT. This gives the protein CASNPRDRGTTNEKLFF.

The rearrangement joins TRBV9 to TRBJ2-2; TRBD1 matches at 10 bases. The CDR3 runs to 18 residues. Germline values: CDR1 SGDLS, CDR2 YYNGEE. V dropped 3 bases and J dropped 4; count of bases not matched to a gene: 12. The CDR3 bases are TGTGCCAGCAGCGCAGTCGGTTCCGGGACAGGGGCCACCGGGGAGCTGTTTTTT. The encoded protein is CASSAVGSGTGATGELFF.

The chain links TRBV5-1 to TRBJ1-1; TRBD1 matches 9 bases. This CDR3 is 13 amino acids long. The V segment lost 2 bases and the J segment 7 bases; nucleotides outside the gene matches: 3. The germline V gene encodes CDR1 SGHRS and CDR2 YFSETQ. For the CDR3, the DNA is TGCGCCAGCAGCTTCAACAGGGGGCTTGAAGCTTTCTTT. Amino acids: CASSFNRGLEAFF.

V usage is TRBV5-4 and J usage is TRBJ2-5; D is possibly TRBD1 (5 bases). Germline lookup yields CDR1 SGHNT and CDR2 YYREEE (reference sequence). V was cut by 0 bases and J by 3 bases, with 12 bases left in between. The CDR3 has 15 amino acids. CDR3 region: CASSLDSTAKETQYF. The CDR3 region has the DNA TGTGCCAGCAGCTTGGATTCGACAGCGAAAGAGACCCAGTACTTC.

The chain employs TRBV5-1 and TRBJ2-5; D gene ambiguous. This CDR3 region has 13 residues. CDR1 and CDR2 from the germline V gene are SGHRS and YFSETQ. V lost 4 bases and J lost 4, with 11 bases in between. CDR3 DNA: TGCGCCAGCAGCGTGGCGCCACCAGAGACCCAGTACTTC. Amino acids: CASSVAPPETQYF.

This sequence joins TRBV10-1 and TRBJ2-7, with 8 bases aligning to TRBD1. Trimming removed 5 bases from V and 3 bases from J; junction bases left unmatched: 3. CDR1 and CDR2 from the germline V gene are WNHNN and SYGVQD (reference sequence). The CDR3 is 13 amino acids. The CDR3 region has the DNA TGCGCCAGCAGTAGGACAGGGAACTACGAGCAGTACTTC. It yields the protein CASSRTGNYEQYF.

This clone has a single count. V usage is TRBV19 and J usage is TRBJ1-5; D is ambiguous. CDR3 length: 15 residues. Trimming removed 5 bases at V and 7 bases at J, with 18 bases between. Germline V gene sequence: CDR1 LNHDA, CDR2 SQIVND (reference sequence). This chain's CDR3 is CASSRPTPNLQPQHF. CDR3 DNA sequence: TGTGCCAGTAGTCGCCCGACACCCAACCTCCAGCCCCAGCATTTT.

The chain recombines TRBV18 with TRBJ1-1; D gene uncertain. CDR1 is KGHSH, CDR2 LQKENI, per germline. The CDR3 runs 14 residues. V lost 3 bases to trimming and J lost 4 bases, with 12 bases between them. This CDR3 is CASSPSGRSTEAFF. The CDR3 coding sequence is TGTGCCAGCTCACCGAGCGGAAGGAGCACTGAAGCTTTCTTT.

The rearrangement links TRBV28 to TRBJ2-1, with D uncertain. The germline CDR1 and CDR2 sequences are MDHEN and SYDVKM. This CDR3 is 13 amino acids long. The germline V and J ends were trimmed by 6 bases and 9 bases, with 15 bases remaining between them. This CDR3 reads CASRNDRLAEQFF. The CDR3 DNA is TGTGCCAGCAGGAACGATCGCCTTGCTGAGCAGTTCTTC.

The V and J genes are TRBV14 and TRBJ2-1; 7 nucleotides align to TRBD2. CDR3 length: 16 residues. Germline V lookup: CDR1 SGHDN, CDR2 FVKESK. The ends lost 1 base at V and 3 bases at J; junction bases unmatched: 6. CDR3 sequence: CASSQGGLAVYNEQFF. Written as DNA, the CDR3 is TGTGCCAGCAGCCAAGGTGGGCTAGCGGTCTACAATGAGCAGTTCTTC.

The rearrangement uses TRBV7-2 and TRBJ1-6; D gene ambiguous. Deletions cut 2 bases from V and 5 bases from J, with 7 bases between. Germline CDR1 SGHTA, CDR2 FQGNSA. This CDR3 is 14 amino acids long. The CDR3 nucleotides are TGTGCCAGCAGCTTACTTGGGGATAATTCACCCCTCCACTTT. It specifies CASSLLGDNSPLHF.

The CDR3 loop is CAISESVRVAGGPARSYNEQFF. The CDR3 DNA is TGTGCCATCAGTGAGTCGGTCAGGGTAGCGGGAGGCCCCGCCCGCTCCTACAATGAGCAGTTCTTC. The chain couples TRBV10-3 to TRBJ2-1; 10 positions match TRBD2. V dropped 0 bases and J dropped 0; count of bases not matched to a gene: 17. CDR3 length: 22 residues. Per germline, CDR1 ENHRY and CDR2 SYGVKD.

The chain employs TRBV27 and TRBJ2-1; 9 bases fit TRBD2. Germline CDR1 and CDR2: MNHEY and SMNVEV (reference sequence). Trimming at V came to 6 bases and at J to 9 bases, leaving 12 bases not matched to a gene. The CDR3 has 15 residues. The CDR3: CASSDRTSVDSEQFF. The CDR3 DNA is TGTGCCAGCAGCGACCGGACTAGCGTCGACAGTGAGCAGTTCTTC.

This chain links TRBV6-1 with TRBJ2-1, with D tentatively TRBD1 (5 bases). CDR1 is MNHNS and CDR2 is SASEGT in the germline V gene. Trimming pared 3 bases from V and 0 bases from J, leaving 9 bases between. This CDR3 has 15 residues. CDR3 loop: CASSDRAPSYNEQFF. The CDR3 bases are TGTGCCAGCAGTGACAGGGCCCCCTCCTACAATGAGCAGTTCTTC.